This T cell receptor (beta chain) was documented in a study of regulatory T cells in long-lasting Graves disease. Time point: persistent/refractory GD, antithyroid drugs over 5 years with positive TRAb. Extracted PBMC RNA gave rise to the TCR library. CDR3 length equals 17 residues. Germline assignment: CDR1 SGHTA and CDR2 FQGNSA. Trimming removed 6 bases at V and 6 bases at J, with 21 bases between. General study results and limits: Gene preferences differed: TRBV28, TRBJ1-2, TRBJ2-5 in persistent cases. Lower TCR diversity characterized persistent Graves' patients relative to newly diagnosed patients. The number of shared public clonotypes was higher in persistent patients (around 2,500) than new patients (around 960).

Remarks on this clonotype: Its target is not known.

Construction of TCR beta libraries relied on iRepertoire HTBI primers and on Arm-PCR targeting CDR3 regions. TCRdb independently ran MiXCR on the multiplex PCR reads; one entry per CDR3 protein. The top ten clones hold about two fifths of a sample with more than 650,000 distinct CDR3 sequences, about 32% of them seen once. This chain connects TRBV7-2 to TRBJ1-6, with a tentative D call TRBD1 (6 bases). The sample in question was peripheral blood mononuclear cells (PBMCs), obtained when the disease was refractory, from a patient treated with antithyroid drugs. This receptor was obtained from a female donor with Graves disease. For the CDR3, the DNA is TGTGCCAGCAGTCACCAGAACTGGGGGGGGCTTAATTCACCCCTCCACTTT. It is translated as CASSHQNWGGLNSPLHF.